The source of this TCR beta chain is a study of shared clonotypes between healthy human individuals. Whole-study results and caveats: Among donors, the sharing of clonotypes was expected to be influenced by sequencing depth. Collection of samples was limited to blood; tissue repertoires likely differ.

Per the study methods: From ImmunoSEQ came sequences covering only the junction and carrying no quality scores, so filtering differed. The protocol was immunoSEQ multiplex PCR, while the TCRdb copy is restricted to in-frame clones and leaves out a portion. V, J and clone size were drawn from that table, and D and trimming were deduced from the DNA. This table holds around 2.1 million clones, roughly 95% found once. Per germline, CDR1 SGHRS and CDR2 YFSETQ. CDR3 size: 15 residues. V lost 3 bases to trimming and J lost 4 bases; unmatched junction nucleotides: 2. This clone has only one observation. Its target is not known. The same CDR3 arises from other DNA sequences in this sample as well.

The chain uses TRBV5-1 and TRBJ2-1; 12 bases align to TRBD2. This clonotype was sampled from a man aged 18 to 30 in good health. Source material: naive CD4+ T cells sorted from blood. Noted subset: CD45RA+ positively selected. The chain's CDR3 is CASSSGLAGYNEQFF. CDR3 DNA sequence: TGCGCCAGCAGCTCGGGACTAGCGGGTTACAATGAGCAGTTCTTC.